A selection of T cell receptor beta chains follows, all from one sample in a study of blood T cell repertoires in COVID-19. Repertoires were generated with immunoSEQ multiplex PCR, while TCRdb's copy carries only in-frame clones and drops some. The sample lists 200,000 to 250,000 clones; just over 90% were seen once. The sequencing sample was made of PBMCs or T cells enriched from blood (not recorded which). The receptors shown here come from a woman aged 18-29 years who had recovered from COVID-19. Both conserved end residues are part of each CDR3. The D gene is left open where the match is weak. The size entry is marked missing in some rows and otherwise reads once, few, many or a size class.

abundance	d_gene	v_gene	j_gene	CDR3aa	CDR3nt
.	TRBD1	TRBV28	TRBJ2-7	CASSVLQGIIYYEQYF	TGTGCCAGCAGTGTCCTACAGGGGATTATATACTACGAGCAGTACTTC
.	TRBD1	TRBV27	TRBJ1-1	CASSLRQGGTEAFF	TGTGCCAGCAGTCTTAGACAGGGGGGCACTGAAGCTTTCTTT
.	.	TRBV6-5	TRBJ1-2	CACSPRTAGYTF	TGTGCCTGCAGTCCCCGGACAGCCGGCTACACCTTC
.	TRBD1	TRBV5-8	TRBJ1-4	CASSFDPNRDSSFF	TGTGCCAGCAGCTTTGACCCAAACCGGGACAGTTCATTTTTT
.	TRBD1	TRBV10-3	TRBJ2-7	CAISEKGTGYEQYF	TGTGCCATCAGTGAGAAGGGGACAGGGTACGAGCAGTACTTC
.	.	TRBV28	TRBJ1-2	CASISGIYGYTF	TGTGCCAGCATCAGCGGCATCTATGGCTACACCTTC
.	.	TRBV5-1	TRBJ2-1	CASSLPSTGLINEQFF	TGCGCCAGCAGCTTGCCCTCGACAGGTTTAATCAATGAGCAGTTCTTC
once	TRBD1	TRBV7-2	TRBJ2-7	CASSLTGGPSYEQYF	TGTGCCAGCAGCCTCACAGGGGGCCCTTCCTACGAGCAGTACTTC
.	TRBD2	TRBV9	TRBJ2-2	CASTILAGDAGELFF	TGTGCCAGCACAATACTAGCGGGAGACGCCGGGGAGCTGTTTTTT
.	.	TRBV28	TRBJ1-4	CASSLSREIVEKLFF	TGTGCCAGCAGTTTATCCAGGGAAATAGTTGAAAAACTGTTTTTT
.	.	TRBV7-9	TRBJ1-6	CASSLTSAPLHF	TGTGCCAGCAGCTTAACCTCTGCGCCCCTCCACTTT
.	TRBD1	TRBV3-1/TRBV3-2	TRBJ1-1	CASSQYSLRDSNTEAFF	TGTGCCAGCAGCCAGTATTCGCTAAGGGACAGTAACACTGAAGCTTTCTTT
.	.	TRBV9	TRBJ1-3	CASSLDSYSGNTIYF	TGTGCCAGCAGCTTGGACAGTTACTCTGGAAACACCATATATTTT
.	TRBD1	TRBV19	TRBJ2-7	CASSIVAGGEQYF	TGTGCCAGTAGTATTGTAGCAGGGGGCGAGCAGTACTTC
once	TRBD2	TRBV4-1	TRBJ2-3	CASSLPGLAGTTDTQYF	TGCGCCAGCAGCCTCCCAGGACTAGCGGGAACAACAGATACGCAGTATTTT
.	.	TRBV27	TRBJ2-1	CASSDSNPAYNEQFF	TGTGCCAGCAGTGACAGTAACCCGGCTTACAATGAGCAGTTCTTC
.	.	TRBV3-1/TRBV3-2	TRBJ1-5	CASSQEGSRGLSNQPQHF	TGTGCCAGCAGCCAAGAAGGCTCGAGGGGACTGAGCAATCAGCCCCAGCATTTT
.	TRBD1	TRBV3-1/TRBV3-2	TRBJ1-4	CASSQPGDYRGKFF	TGTGCCAGCAGCCAACCTGGGGATTACAGGGGAAAGTTTTTT
.	TRBD1	TRBV18	TRBJ2-1	CASSPGTGQFF	TGTGCCAGCTCTCCCGGGACAGGACAGTTCTTC
.	TRBD1	TRBV6-1	TRBJ1-1	CASSELGQGDTEAFF	TGTGCCAGCAGTGAATTAGGACAGGGAGACACTGAAGCTTTCTTT
once	.	TRBV12-3/TRBV12-4	TRBJ1-5	CASAGGQPQHF	TGTGCCAGCGCCGGGGGTCAGCCCCAGCATTTT
.	TRBD2	TRBV5-6	TRBJ2-3	CASSLRAGGLSADTQYF	TGTGCCAGCAGCTTAAGAGCGGGGGGCCTCTCAGCAGATACGCAGTATTTT